A single sample is the source of the 9 T cell receptor beta chains below, sequenced in a study of blood T cell repertoires in COVID-19. The assay was immunoSEQ multiplex PCR, and TCRdb's table has in-frame clones only and misses some. The sample lists some 320,000 clones, roughly 88% occurring once. The specimen sequenced was peripheral blood. The receptors shown here come from a woman in her twenties or thirties who had recovered from COVID-19.

The V and J genes are TRBV19 and TRBJ2-2; 8 bases agree with TRBD1. The CDR3 loop spans 16 amino acids. CDR1 LNHDA and CDR2 SQIVND come from the germline V gene (reference sequence). After removal of 3 bases from V and 10 bases from J, the junction contained 13 bases not matched to a gene. The DNA of the CDR3 is TGTGCCAGTAGTATTCACGGACAGGGACCTTCGGTGGAGCTGTTTTTT. It codes for CASSIHGQGPSVELFF. The entire variable domain, with the rest obtained from reference TRBV19 and TRBJ2-2, is as follows: DGGITQSPKYLFRKEGQNVTLSCEQNLNHDAMYWYRQDPGQGLRLIYYSQIVNDFQKGDIAEGYSVSREKKESFPLTVTSAQKNPTAFYLCASSIHGQGPSVELFFGEGSRLTVL.

This chain links TRBV7-3 with TRBJ2-2; no definite D call. The CDR3 is 14 residues long. Germline-derived CDR1 and CDR2 are SGHTA and FQGTGA. Between the trimmed V and J ends, which lost 1 base and 8 bases, there was a span of 11 bases. DNA for the CDR3: TGTGCCAGCAGCTTAAGCTCAGCGTCGGGGGAGCTGTTTTTT. Its protein product is CASSLSSASGELFF. The variable domain in full, completed from reference TRBV7-3 and TRBJ2-2, reads GAGVSQTPSNKVTEKGKYVELRCDPISGHTALYWYRQSLGQGPEFLIYFQGTGAADDSGLPNDRFFAVRPEGSVSTLKIQRTERGDSAVYLCASSLSSASGELFFGEGSRLTVL.

The rearrangement joins TRBV11-2 to TRBJ2-3; no firm D call. CDR1 is SGHAT and CDR2 is FQNNGV in the germline V gene. V lost 5 bases, J lost 10 bases, and 13 bases lay in between. The CDR3 totals 12 residues. The CDR3 loop reads CASSPQSDAQYF. In DNA form, the CDR3 reads TGTGCCAGCAGCCCCCAGAGCGACGCGCAGTATTTT. Full variable domain (remainder filled in from reference TRBV11-2 and TRBJ2-3): EAGVAQSPRYKIIEKRQSVAFWCNPISGHATLYWYQQILGQGPKLLIQFQNNGVVDDSQLPKDRFSAERLKGVDSTLKIQPAKLEDSAVYLCASSPQSDAQYFGPGTRLTVL.

The rearrangement links TRBV7-3 to TRBJ2-7; 7 bases map to TRBD2. V shed 1 base, J shed 2 bases, and the junction held 8 bases outside the gene matches. Germline values: CDR1 SGHTA, CDR2 FQGTGA. This CDR3 has 16 amino acids. The CDR3 region is CASSLSGGGWPYEQYF. The DNA of the CDR3 is TGTGCCAGCAGCTTAAGTGGCGGGGGATGGCCCTACGAGCAGTACTTC.

The chain links TRBV30 to TRBJ2-3; D uncertain. The CDR3 runs to 11 residues. V gave up 2 bases and J gave up 13 bases, with 13 bases separating them. The V gene's germline CDR1 is GTSNPN and CDR2 SVGIG (reference sequence). CDR3 amino acids: CAWSMNREEYF. In DNA, the CDR3 is TGTGCCTGGAGTATGAACAGAGAAGAGTATTTT.

The CDR3 spells CASSPTGGSDEQFF. In DNA form, the CDR3 reads TGTGCCAGCAGCCCGACAGGGGGTAGCGATGAGCAGTTCTTC. This chain uses TRBV9 with TRBJ2-1, with TRBD1 matching over 9 bases. Germline CDR1 is SGDLS and CDR2 is YYNGEE. V dropped 4 bases and J dropped 8; count of bases not matched to a gene: 7. This CDR3 is 14 amino acids long.

This chain links TRBV4-1 with TRBJ2-7, with TRBD1 matching over 8 bases. The CDR3 sequence is 15 residues long. In germline, CDR1 is MGHRA, CDR2 YSYEKL. V shed 2 bases, J shed 6 bases, and the junction held 9 bases outside the gene matches. This CDR3 reads CASSQPDRVSSEQYF. In nucleotides, the CDR3 is TGCGCCAGCAGCCAACCGGACAGGGTATCGTCCGAGCAGTACTTC.

The chain combines TRBV5-6 with TRBJ1-4; 7 bases agree with TRBD1. CDR1 and CDR2 from the germline V gene are SGHDT and YYEEEE. V lost 7 bases and J lost 5; bases outside the gene matches: 8. CDR3 length equals 14 residues. CDR3 bases: TGTGCCAGCCAAGGAGGGACAGCAAATGAAAAACTGTTTTTT. Translating it yields CASQGGTANEKLFF.

The chain uses TRBV19 and TRBJ2-7; 8 bases line up with TRBD1. The germline V gene has CDR1 LNHDA and CDR2 SQIVND (reference sequence). This CDR3 comprises 15 residues. With 5 bases clipped from V and 3 bases from J, the junction kept 9 bases outside the gene matches. The CDR3 region has the DNA TGTGCCAGTAGTCTTTCCGGGACAGGACACTACGAGCAGTACTTC. This codes for CASSLSGTGHYEQYF.